The rows below give T cell receptor beta chains drawn from one sample of a study of OX40 agonist ivuxolimab in advanced cancers. Assay used: immunoSEQ multiplex PCR; TCRdb lists only in-frame clones, some missing. The sample has tens of thousands of clones, around 84% seen once. The sequenced sample was CD4+ or CD8+ T cells sorted from blood, obtained in a trial of the OX40 agonist ivuxolimab. The receptors originated from an adult with an advanced solid tumor such as melanoma, head and neck, liver or kidney cancer. Each CDR3 is given with its conserved first and last residue. Fields, in order: V gene, D gene, CDR3 length, clone size, J gene, CDR3 protein, CDR3 DNA. The D gene is left open where the match is weak. Size tells how often a clone was seen (once, few, many) or the class of an expanded clone, and some rows leave it out.

v_gene: TRBV5-8; d_gene: .; len: 15; abundance: .; j_gene: TRBJ1-5; CDR3aa: CASSLGRTANQPQHF; CDR3nt: TGTGCCAGCAGCTTGGGAAGGACGGCAAATCAGCCCCAGCATTTT
v_gene: TRBV27; d_gene: .; len: 17; abundance: .; j_gene: TRBJ1-2; CDR3aa: CASSPNNPWGSNYGYTF; CDR3nt: TGTGCCAGCAGTCCAAACAACCCATGGGGGTCTAACTATGGCTACACCTTC
v_gene: TRBV5-6; d_gene: TRBD1; len: 15; abundance: .; j_gene: TRBJ1-2; CDR3aa: CASSRLRTGVYGYTF; CDR3nt: TGTGCCAGCAGCCGTCTTAGGACAGGGGTTTATGGCTACACCTTC
v_gene: TRBV19; d_gene: .; len: 15; abundance: .; j_gene: TRBJ1-2; CDR3aa: CASSMVQETNYGYTF; CDR3nt: TGTGCCAGTAGTATGGTACAGGAGACTAACTATGGCTACACCTTC
v_gene: TRBV12-5; d_gene: TRBD1; len: 15; abundance: .; j_gene: TRBJ1-6; CDR3aa: CASGGDRGYNSPLHF; CDR3nt: TGTGCTAGTGGAGGGGACAGGGGTTATAATTCACCCCTCCACTTT
v_gene: TRBV5-4; d_gene: .; len: 15; abundance: once; j_gene: TRBJ1-2; CDR3aa: CASSLVGNTNYGYTF; CDR3nt: TGTGCCAGCAGCTTGGTGGGAAACACTAACTATGGCTACACCTTC
v_gene: TRBV18; d_gene: .; len: 18; abundance: .; j_gene: TRBJ1-6; CDR3aa: CASSPAQGPSSYNSPLHF; CDR3nt: TGTGCCAGCTCACCGGCACAGGGCCCTAGCTCCTATAATTCACCCCTCCACTTT
v_gene: TRBV5-6; d_gene: TRBD1; len: 15; abundance: .; j_gene: TRBJ1-1; CDR3aa: CASSRRGQGTTEAFF; CDR3nt: TGTGCCAGCAGCCGAAGGGGACAGGGGACCACTGAAGCTTTCTTT
v_gene: TRBV29-1; d_gene: .; len: 14; abundance: .; j_gene: TRBJ2-1; CDR3aa: CSALRGSVPNEQFF; CDR3nt: TGCAGCGCGCTGAGGGGGTCGGTGCCCAATGAGCAGTTCTTC
v_gene: TRBV18; d_gene: .; len: 15; abundance: .; j_gene: TRBJ1-2; CDR3aa: CASSPEQASNYGYTF; CDR3nt: TGTGCCAGCTCACCCGAACAGGCCTCTAACTATGGCTACACCTTC
v_gene: TRBV19; d_gene: TRBD2; len: 17; abundance: .; j_gene: TRBJ2-7; CDR3aa: CASSKGLAGFLSYEQYF; CDR3nt: TGTGCCAGTAGTAAAGGACTAGCGGGGTTTCTTTCCTACGAGCAGTACTTC
v_gene: TRBV14; d_gene: .; len: 14; abundance: .; j_gene: TRBJ1-3; CDR3aa: CASSQTIAGNTIYF; CDR3nt: TGTGCCAGCAGCCAAACAATAGCTGGAAACACCATATATTTT
v_gene: TRBV18; d_gene: TRBD1; len: 12; abundance: .; j_gene: TRBJ1-1; CDR3aa: CASSPDRGEAFF; CDR3nt: TGTGCCAGCTCACCCGACAGGGGTGAAGCTTTCTTT
v_gene: TRBV5-4; d_gene: TRBD1; len: 13; abundance: .; j_gene: TRBJ1-1; CDR3aa: CASRSDRGTEAFF; CDR3nt: TGTGCCAGCAGGAGTGACAGGGGCACTGAAGCTTTCTTT
v_gene: TRBV15; d_gene: .; len: 17; abundance: .; j_gene: TRBJ1-5; CDR3aa: CATSRDWGGQFNQPQHF; CDR3nt: TGTGCCACCAGCAGAGATTGGGGAGGGCAGTTTAATCAGCCCCAGCATTTT
v_gene: TRBV5-5; d_gene: .; len: 18; abundance: once; j_gene: TRBJ1-2; CDR3aa: CASSLSGQGGVGSGGYTF; CDR3nt: TGTGCCAGCAGCTTGAGTGGCCAGGGTGGGGTTGGGAGTGGTGGCTACACCTTC
v_gene: TRBV5-1; d_gene: TRBD2; len: 17; abundance: once; j_gene: TRBJ2-5; CDR3aa: CASSLGSLAGGRETQYF; CDR3nt: TGCGCCAGCAGCTTGGGTTCCCTAGCGGGGGGGCGAGAGACCCAGTACTTC
v_gene: TRBV7-9; d_gene: .; len: 14; abundance: .; j_gene: TRBJ2-3; CDR3aa: CASSFEGVTDTQYF; CDR3nt: TGTGCCAGCAGCTTTGAAGGGGTAACAGATACGCAGTATTTT
v_gene: TRBV11-1; d_gene: .; len: 14; abundance: .; j_gene: TRBJ2-5; CDR3aa: CASSFSAGRETQYF; CDR3nt: TGTGCCAGCAGCTTTAGCGCGGGTCGAGAGACCCAGTACTTC
v_gene: TRBV15; d_gene: .; len: 15; abundance: .; j_gene: TRBJ2-2; CDR3aa: CATSAGGLGTGELFF; CDR3nt: TGTGCCACCAGCGCCGGGGGTTTGGGCACCGGGGAGCTGTTTTTT
v_gene: TRBV7-9; d_gene: .; len: 14; abundance: .; j_gene: TRBJ2-2; CDR3aa: CASSRLAGTGELFF; CDR3nt: TGTGCCAGCAGCCGTCTCGCTGGCACCGGGGAGCTGTTTTTT
v_gene: TRBV19; d_gene: .; len: 14; abundance: once; j_gene: TRBJ1-1; CDR3aa: CASSPRGTNTEAFF; CDR3nt: TGTGCCAGTAGCCCTAGGGGTACGAACACTGAAGCTTTCTTT